This T cell receptor (beta chain) appears in the sequencing data of a study of graft-versus-host responses after intestinal transplantation. Study-wide context: Uniformly, recipients were administered anti-thymocyte globulin induction with subsequent tacrolimus and steroids for roughly three years. Regarding the study as a whole: Researchers found peak circulating GvH clone levels linked to early post-transplant HvG declines. The authors found GvH clones in recipient marrow, some appearing first in ileum or blood.

TCRdb's copy holds only in-frame clones and misses some; the assay was immunoSEQ multiplex PCR. The table lists tens of thousands of clones, about 95% of them singletons. As for this clone: As yet, its antigen is unknown.

The CDR3 consists of 13 residues. Germline CDR1 reads SGHKS; CDR2 reads YYEKEE (reference sequence). Trimming removed 0 bases at V and 7 bases at J, with 5 bases between. The V and J genes are TRBV5-5 and TRBJ1-6; the D is unclear. This TCR derives from a human donor who was the organ donor for an intestinal transplant. The specimen was unstimulated CD8+ T cells sorted from spleen or lymph node cells, collected before transplant. This CDR3 is CASSLGWNSPLHF. In nucleotides, the CDR3 is TGTGCCAGCAGCTTGGGTTGGAATTCACCCCTCCACTTT.